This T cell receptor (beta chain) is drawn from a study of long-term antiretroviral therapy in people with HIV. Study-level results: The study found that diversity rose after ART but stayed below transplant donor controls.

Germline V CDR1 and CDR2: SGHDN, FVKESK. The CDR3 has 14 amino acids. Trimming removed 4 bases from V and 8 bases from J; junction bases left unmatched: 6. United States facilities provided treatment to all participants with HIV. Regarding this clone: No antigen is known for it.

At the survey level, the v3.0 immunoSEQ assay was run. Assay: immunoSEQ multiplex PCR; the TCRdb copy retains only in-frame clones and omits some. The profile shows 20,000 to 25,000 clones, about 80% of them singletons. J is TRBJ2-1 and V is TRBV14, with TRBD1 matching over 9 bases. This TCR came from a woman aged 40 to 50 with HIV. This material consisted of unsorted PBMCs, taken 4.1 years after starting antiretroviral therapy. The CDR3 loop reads CASSRGQGWDEQFF. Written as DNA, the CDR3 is TGTGCCAGCAGCCGGGGACAGGGTTGGGATGAGCAGTTCTTC. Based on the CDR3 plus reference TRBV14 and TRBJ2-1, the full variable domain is EAGVTQFPSHSVIEKGQTVTLRCDPISGHDNLYWYRRVMGKEIKFLLHFVKESKQDESGMPNNRFLAERTGGTYSTLKVQPAELEDSGVYFCASSRGQGWDEQFFGPGTRLTVL.